This T cell receptor (beta chain) emerged from a study of tumor and adjacent non-tumor tissue in lung cancer. Study-level background: The patients, 10 to 11 men and about 5 women, were roughly 30 to 80 with stage I to III disease.

TCRbeta libraries were built with three rounds of nested PCR, modified from ARM-PCR. MiXCR, run by TCRdb on the multiplex PCR reads, gives a single entry per CDR3 protein. The data hold 90,000 to 110,000 distinct CDR3 sequences, with roughly 80% observed a single time. The template was RNA from unsorted bulk tissue. Newly diagnosed lung cancer patients had thoracic surgery in China, August–late 2014, without prior chemotherapy. Of note for this clonotype: The target antigen is unknown. One end of the junction fails to match germline, which may point to a read error.

General study points: Top 100 clones took a larger repertoire share in normal lung.

Per germline, CDR1 LGHNA and CDR2 YSLEER. The CDR3 is 15 amino acids. This chain connects TRBV4-3 to TRBJ1-6; the match to TRBD1 covers 10 bases. The origin of this receptor is a woman aged 60-70 years with non-small cell lung cancer. The sequencing input was lung tumor tissue. The CDR3, as DNA: TGCGCCAGCAGCCCCGGGGACAGGGGAAGTTCACCCCTACAATTT. Translating gives CASSPGDRGSSPLQF.